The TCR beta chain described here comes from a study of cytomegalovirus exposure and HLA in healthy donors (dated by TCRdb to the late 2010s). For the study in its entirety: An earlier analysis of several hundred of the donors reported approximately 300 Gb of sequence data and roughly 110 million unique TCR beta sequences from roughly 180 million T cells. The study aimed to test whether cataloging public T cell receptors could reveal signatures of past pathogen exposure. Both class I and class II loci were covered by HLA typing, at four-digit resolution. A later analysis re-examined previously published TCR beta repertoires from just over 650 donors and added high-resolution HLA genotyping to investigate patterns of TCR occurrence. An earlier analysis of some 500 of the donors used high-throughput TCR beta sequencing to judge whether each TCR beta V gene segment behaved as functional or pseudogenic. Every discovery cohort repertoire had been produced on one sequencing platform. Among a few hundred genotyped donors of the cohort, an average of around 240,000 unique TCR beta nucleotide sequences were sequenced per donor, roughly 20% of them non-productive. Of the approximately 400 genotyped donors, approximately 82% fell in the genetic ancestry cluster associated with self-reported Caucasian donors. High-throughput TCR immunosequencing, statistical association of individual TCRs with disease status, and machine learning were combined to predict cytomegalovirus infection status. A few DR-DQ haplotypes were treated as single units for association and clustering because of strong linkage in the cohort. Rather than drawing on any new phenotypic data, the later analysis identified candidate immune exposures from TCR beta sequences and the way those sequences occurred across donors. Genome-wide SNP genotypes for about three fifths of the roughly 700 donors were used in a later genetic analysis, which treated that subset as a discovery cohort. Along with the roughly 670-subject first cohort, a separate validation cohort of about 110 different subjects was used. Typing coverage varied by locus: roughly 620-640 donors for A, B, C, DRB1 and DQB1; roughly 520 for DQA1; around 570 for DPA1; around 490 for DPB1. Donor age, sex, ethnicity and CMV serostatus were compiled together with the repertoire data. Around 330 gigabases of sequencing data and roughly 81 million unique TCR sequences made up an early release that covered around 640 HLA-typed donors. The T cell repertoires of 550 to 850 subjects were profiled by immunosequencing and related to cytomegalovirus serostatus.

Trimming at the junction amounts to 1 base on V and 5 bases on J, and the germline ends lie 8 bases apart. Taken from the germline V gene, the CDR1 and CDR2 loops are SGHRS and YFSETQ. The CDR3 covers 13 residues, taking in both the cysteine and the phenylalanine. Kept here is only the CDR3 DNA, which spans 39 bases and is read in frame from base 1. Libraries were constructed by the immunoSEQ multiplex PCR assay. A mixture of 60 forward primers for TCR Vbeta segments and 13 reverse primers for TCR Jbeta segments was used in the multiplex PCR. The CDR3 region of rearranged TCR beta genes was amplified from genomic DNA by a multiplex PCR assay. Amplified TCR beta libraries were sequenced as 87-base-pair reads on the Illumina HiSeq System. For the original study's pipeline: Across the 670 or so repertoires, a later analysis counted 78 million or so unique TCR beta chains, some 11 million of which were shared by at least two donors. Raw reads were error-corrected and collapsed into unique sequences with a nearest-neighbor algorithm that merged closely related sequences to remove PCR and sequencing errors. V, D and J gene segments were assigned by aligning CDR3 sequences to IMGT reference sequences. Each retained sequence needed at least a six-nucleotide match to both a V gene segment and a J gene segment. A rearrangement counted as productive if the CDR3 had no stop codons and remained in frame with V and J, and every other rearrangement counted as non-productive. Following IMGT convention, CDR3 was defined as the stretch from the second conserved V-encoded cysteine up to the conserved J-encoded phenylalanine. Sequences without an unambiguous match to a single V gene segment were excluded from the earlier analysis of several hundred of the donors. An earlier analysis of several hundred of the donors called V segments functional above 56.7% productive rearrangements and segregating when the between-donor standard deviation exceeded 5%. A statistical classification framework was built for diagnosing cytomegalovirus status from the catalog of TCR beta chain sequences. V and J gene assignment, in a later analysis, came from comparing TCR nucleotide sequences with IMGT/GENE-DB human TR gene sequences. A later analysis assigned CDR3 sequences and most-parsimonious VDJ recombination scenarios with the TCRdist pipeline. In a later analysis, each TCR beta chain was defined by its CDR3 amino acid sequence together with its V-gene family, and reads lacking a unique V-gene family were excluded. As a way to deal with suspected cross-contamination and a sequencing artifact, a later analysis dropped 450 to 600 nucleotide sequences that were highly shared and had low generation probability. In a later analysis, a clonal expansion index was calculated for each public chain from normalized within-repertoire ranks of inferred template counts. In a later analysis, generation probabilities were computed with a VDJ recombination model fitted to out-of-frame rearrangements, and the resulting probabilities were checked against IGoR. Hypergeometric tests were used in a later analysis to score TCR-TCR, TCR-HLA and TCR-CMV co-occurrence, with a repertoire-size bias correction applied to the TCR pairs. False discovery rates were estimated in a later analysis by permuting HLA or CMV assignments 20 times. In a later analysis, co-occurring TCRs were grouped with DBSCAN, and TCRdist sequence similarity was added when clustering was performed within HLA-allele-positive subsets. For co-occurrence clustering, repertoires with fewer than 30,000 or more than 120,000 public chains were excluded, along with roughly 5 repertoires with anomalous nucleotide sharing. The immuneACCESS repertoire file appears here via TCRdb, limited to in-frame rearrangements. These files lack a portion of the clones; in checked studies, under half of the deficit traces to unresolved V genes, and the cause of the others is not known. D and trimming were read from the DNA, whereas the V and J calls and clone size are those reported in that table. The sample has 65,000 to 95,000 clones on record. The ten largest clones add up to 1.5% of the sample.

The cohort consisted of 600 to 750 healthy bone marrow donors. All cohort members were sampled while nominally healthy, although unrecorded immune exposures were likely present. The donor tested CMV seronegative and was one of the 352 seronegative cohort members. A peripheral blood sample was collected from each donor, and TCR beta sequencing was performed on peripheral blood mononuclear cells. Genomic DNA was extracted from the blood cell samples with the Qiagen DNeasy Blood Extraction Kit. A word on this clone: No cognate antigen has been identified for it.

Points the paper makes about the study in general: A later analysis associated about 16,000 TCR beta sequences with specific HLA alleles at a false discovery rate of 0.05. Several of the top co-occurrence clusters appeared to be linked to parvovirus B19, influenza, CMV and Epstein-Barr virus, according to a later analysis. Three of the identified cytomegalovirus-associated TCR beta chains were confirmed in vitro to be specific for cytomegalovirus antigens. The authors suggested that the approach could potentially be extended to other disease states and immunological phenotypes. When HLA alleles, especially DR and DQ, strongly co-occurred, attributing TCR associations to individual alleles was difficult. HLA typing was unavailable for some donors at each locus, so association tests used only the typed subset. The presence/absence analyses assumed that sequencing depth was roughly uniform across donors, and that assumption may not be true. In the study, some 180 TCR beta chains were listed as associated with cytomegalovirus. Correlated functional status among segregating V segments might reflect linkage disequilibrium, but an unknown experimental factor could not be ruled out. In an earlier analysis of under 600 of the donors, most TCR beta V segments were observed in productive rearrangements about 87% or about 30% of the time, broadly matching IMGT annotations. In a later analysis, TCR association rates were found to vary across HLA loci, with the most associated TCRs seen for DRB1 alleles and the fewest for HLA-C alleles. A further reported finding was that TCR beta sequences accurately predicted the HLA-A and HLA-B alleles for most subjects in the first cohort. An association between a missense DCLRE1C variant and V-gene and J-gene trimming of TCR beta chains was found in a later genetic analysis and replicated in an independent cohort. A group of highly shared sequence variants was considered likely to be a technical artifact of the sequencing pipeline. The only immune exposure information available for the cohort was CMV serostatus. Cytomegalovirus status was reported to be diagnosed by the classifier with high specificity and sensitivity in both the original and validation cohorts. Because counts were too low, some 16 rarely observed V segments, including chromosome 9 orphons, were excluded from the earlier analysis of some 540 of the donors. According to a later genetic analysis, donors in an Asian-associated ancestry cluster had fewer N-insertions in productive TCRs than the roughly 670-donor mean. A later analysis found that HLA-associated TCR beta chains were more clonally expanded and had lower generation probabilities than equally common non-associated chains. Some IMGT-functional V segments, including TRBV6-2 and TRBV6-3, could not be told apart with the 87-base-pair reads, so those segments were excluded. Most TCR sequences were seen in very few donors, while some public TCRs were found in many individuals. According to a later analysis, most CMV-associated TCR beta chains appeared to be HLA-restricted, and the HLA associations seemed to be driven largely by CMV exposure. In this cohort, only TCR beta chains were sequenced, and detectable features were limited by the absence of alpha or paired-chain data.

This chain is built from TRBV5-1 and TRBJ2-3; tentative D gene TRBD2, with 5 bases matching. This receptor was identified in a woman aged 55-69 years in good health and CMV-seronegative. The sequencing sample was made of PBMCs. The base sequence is TGCGCCAGCAGCTTGAGGGCGGGAGATACGCAGTATTTT. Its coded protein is CASSLRAGDTQYF.